The sequence of this T cell receptor (beta chain) was determined in a study of blood T cell repertoires in COVID-19. Study details: The United States, Italy and Spain were the sources of the acute and convalescent COVID-19 samples. From T cells, B-cell-depleted T cells, or PBMCs came the material, which was cDNA or gDNA.

Authors' methods: Scientists estimated how many nucleated cells there were by amplifying reference gene primers. The protocol was immunoSEQ multiplex PCR, while the TCRdb copy is restricted to in-frame clones and leaves out a portion. V, J and clone size derive from that table, while D and trimming were established from the DNA sequence. The table lists about 240,000 clones, 83% of them singletons. V lost 1 base to trimming and J lost 0 bases, with 10 bases between them. This CDR3 spans 15 amino acids. From germline, CDR1 is LGHNA and CDR2 YNFKEQ. This TCR derives from a human donor in a cohort sampled during active COVID-19. This rearrangement joins TRBV4-2 to TRBJ2-7, with unresolved D. What was sequenced was peripheral blood. The CDR3 loop reads CASSQGAGSSYEQYF. CDR3 sequence (DNA): TGTGCCAGCAGCCAAGGGGCAGGAAGCTCCTACGAGCAGTACTTC.